This T cell receptor beta chain was observed in a study of blood T cell repertoires in COVID-19. Looking at the study overall: Acute and convalescent COVID-19 specimens originated in the United States, Italy and Spain.

This table comes from immunoSEQ multiplex PCR, and its TCRdb copy is limited to in-frame clones, with some not included. Here the sample spans some 150,000 clones, 80% to 90% being singletons. Looked up from germline, CDR1 is SNHLY and CDR2 is FYNNEI. Trimming cost V 4 bases and J 6 bases, with 9 bases left between them. The CDR3 runs 13 residues. Material for sequencing was peripheral blood. The origin of this receptor is a man aged 65 to 85 with acute or convalescent COVID-19. The rearrangement links TRBV2 to TRBJ1-4, with a weak D call TRBD1 (5 bases). CDR3 DNA sequence: TGTGCCAGCAGTGGCCGACAGTATGAAAAACTGTTTTTT. It encodes CASSGRQYEKLFF. The whole variable domain, filled in from reference TRBV2 and TRBJ1-4, reads EPEVTQTPSHQVTQMGQEVILRCVPISNHLYFYWYRQILGQKVEFLVSFYNNEISEKSEIFDDQFSVERPDGSNFTLKIRSTKLEDSAMYFCASSGRQYEKLFFGSGTQLSVL.